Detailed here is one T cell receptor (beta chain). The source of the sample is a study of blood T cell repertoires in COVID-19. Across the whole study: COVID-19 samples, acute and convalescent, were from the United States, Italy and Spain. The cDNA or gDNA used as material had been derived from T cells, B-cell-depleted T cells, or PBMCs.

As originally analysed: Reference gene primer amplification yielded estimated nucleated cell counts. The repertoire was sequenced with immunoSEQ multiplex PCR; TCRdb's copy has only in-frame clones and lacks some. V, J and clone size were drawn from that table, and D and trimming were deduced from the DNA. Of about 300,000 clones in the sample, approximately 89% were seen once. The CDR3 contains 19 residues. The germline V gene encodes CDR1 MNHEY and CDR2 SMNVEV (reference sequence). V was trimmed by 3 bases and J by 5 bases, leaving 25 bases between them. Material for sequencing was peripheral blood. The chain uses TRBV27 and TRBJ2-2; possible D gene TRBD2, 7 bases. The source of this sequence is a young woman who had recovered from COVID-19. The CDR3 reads CASSFSVRGAFFTTGELFF. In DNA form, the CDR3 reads TGTGCCAGCAGTTTTAGTGTCCGGGGGGCGTTCTTTACGACCGGGGAGCTGTTTTTT.